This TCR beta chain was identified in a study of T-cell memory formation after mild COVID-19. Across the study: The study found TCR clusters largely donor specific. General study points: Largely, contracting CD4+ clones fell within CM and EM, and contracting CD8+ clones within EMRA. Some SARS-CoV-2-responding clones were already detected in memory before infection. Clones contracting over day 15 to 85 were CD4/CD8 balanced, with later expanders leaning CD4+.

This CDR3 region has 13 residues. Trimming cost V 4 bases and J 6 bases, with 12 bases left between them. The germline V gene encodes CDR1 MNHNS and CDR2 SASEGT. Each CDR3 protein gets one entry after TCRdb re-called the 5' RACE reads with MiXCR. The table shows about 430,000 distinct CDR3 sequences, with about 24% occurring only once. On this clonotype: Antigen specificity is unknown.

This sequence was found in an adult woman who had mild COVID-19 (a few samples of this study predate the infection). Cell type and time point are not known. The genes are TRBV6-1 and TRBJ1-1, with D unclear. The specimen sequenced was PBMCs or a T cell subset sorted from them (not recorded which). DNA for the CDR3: TGTGCCAGCAGTGTTGAGGGTCTCGCTGAAGCTTTCTTT. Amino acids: CASSVEGLAEAFF.